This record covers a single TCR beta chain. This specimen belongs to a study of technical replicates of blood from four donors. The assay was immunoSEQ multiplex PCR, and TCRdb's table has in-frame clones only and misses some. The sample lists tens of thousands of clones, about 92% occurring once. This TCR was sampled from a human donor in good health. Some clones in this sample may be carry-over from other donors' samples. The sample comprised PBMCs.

CDR3 residues: CSVEIRDRGETQYF. The CDR3, as DNA: TGCAGCGTTGAAATCCGGGACAGGGGTGAGACCCAGTACTTC. This rearrangement joins TRBV29-1 to TRBJ2-5; 10 nucleotides agree with TRBD1. The CDR3 consists of 14 residues. The germline V gene encodes CDR1 SQVTM and CDR2 ANQGSEA. V was pared by 2 bases and J by 5 bases, with 5 bases of the junction left unmatched.